This T cell receptor beta chain was identified in a study of blood T cell repertoires in COVID-19. Overall study: Researchers got acute and convalescent COVID-19 samples from the United States, Italy and Spain. PBMCs, B-cell-depleted T cells, or T cells were the source of the cDNA or gDNA that made up the material.

Authors' processing steps: Estimation of nucleated cell counts relied on the amplification of reference gene primers. Produced via immunoSEQ multiplex PCR; TCRdb's table is partial and in-frame only. Clonal size and the V and J genes are those of that table, whereas D and trimming came from the DNA. The sample records 84,000 or so clones, roughly 80% being singletons. This clone came up once. This TCR came from a woman at least 80 years old with acute or convalescent COVID-19. The sample taken for sequencing was peripheral blood.

For the CDR3, the DNA is TGCGCCAGCAGCAAGAGCGGTGAAAGAGAAGAGACCCAGTACTTC. Protein product: CASSKSGEREETQYF. The chain combines TRBV5-1 with TRBJ2-5; tentative D call: TRBD2 (5 bases). Trimming shortened V by 4 bases and J by 3 bases, and 16 bases separated the two germline ends. The CDR3 runs to 15 residues. Germline CDR1 is SGHRS and CDR2 is YFSETQ.